This paragraph covers one T cell receptor (beta chain) sequence. The sample is drawn from a study of blood T cell repertoires in COVID-19. Study background: COVID-19 samples from acute and convalescent phases originated in the United States, Italy and Spain. The cDNA or gDNA used as material had been derived from T cells, B-cell-depleted T cells, or PBMCs.

Generated by immunoSEQ multiplex PCR, the TCRdb table keeps only in-frame clones and is missing some. The sample records a few hundred thousand clones, 90% being singletons. This TCR came from a woman in her thirties with COVID-19, enrolled during active disease. The specimen sequenced was peripheral blood.

The CDR3 DNA sequence: TGTGCCAGCAGCTTAAGGACTAGCGAGACGAACACCGGGGAGCTGTTTTTT. It translates to CASSLRTSETNTGELFF. This sequence joins TRBV7-6 and TRBJ2-2, with TRBD2 matching over 9 bases. The CDR3 contains 17 residues. The germline CDR1 and CDR2 sequences are SGHVS and FNYEAQ. J lost 0 bases, V lost 2 bases, and 4 bases had no gene match. The variable domain in full, with the rest retrieved from reference TRBV7-6 and TRBJ2-2, is GAGVSQSPRYKVTKRGQDVALRCDPISGHVSLYWYRQALGQGPEFLTYFNYEAQQDKSGLPNDRFSAERPEGSISTLTIQRTEQRDSAMYRCASSLRTSETNTGELFFGEGSRLTVL.